The sequence of this T cell receptor (beta chain) was determined in a study of identical twins. Each cDNA held unique molecular identifiers, and template switching gave it a universal primer site. MiXCR, run by TCRdb on the 5' RACE reads, gives a single entry per CDR3 protein. The repertoire holds roughly 770,000 distinct CDR3 sequences, with roughly 20% as singletons. Study observations and caveats: Twin-shared out-of-frame alpha sequences showed excess low generation probability.

This clonotype was observed a few times. What it binds is unknown. CDR1 and CDR2 (germline): DFQATT, SNEGSKA (reference sequence). V was shortened by 3 bases and J by 5 bases, with 17 bases between the two germline ends. The CDR3 is 15 residues long. Another study also made use of these data, one on T cells expressing NK-cell markers. That work states: Within the sequenced cohort of eight donors, seven exhibited HCMV seropositivity and one was seronegative. About six donors showed dominant NKG2C+ clonotypes comprising roughly 1.0-7.5% of their CD8+ T cells.

This clonotype was sampled from a woman aged 18-29 years in good health. The chain couples TRBV20-1 to TRBJ2-1; TRBD2 is a possible D gene (7 bases). The sequencing input was PBMCs. This CDR3 reads CSARLAAGANNEQFF. CDR3 DNA sequence: TGCAGTGCTAGGCTCGCGGCGGGGGCCAACAATGAGCAGTTCTTC.